The 21 T cell receptor beta chains below all came from one sample that was sequenced in a study of T cells in Graves' hyperthyroidism and ophthalmopathy. TCR beta CDR3 sequences were amplified from RNA transcripts. A first-round RT-PCR of the TCR CDR3 used the HTBI primer set. One entry per CDR3 protein, called by TCRdb with MiXCR from the multiplex PCR reads. The sample records about 740,000 distinct CDR3 sequences, around 15% being singletons. Sequences were obtained from blood. These receptors came from a young woman with Graves' hyperthyroidism.

This clonotype was picked up many times. The chain carries TRBV13 and TRBJ2-2; TRBD1 is a possible D gene (6 bases). Trimming pared 5 bases from V and 3 bases from J, leaving 16 bases between. The CDR3 has 16 residues. CDR1 PRHDT and CDR2 FYEKMQ come from the germline V gene (reference sequence). DNA of the CDR3: TGTGCCAGCAGCCCCCCGTCAGGGGAGCACACCGGGGAGCTGTTTTTT. This codes for CASSPPSGEHTGELFF.

This clonotype was recorded at least ten times. The rearrangement links TRBV20-1 to TRBJ1-1; D gene ambiguous. Germline V gene lookup returns CDR1 DFQATT and CDR2 SNEGSKA (reference sequence). The CDR3 runs 11 residues. Trimming cost V 0 bases and J 8 bases, with 7 bases left between them. The CDR3 spells CSARDVIEAFF. The CDR3 DNA follows: TGCAGTGCTAGAGATGTGATCGAAGCTTTCTTT.

This clonotype has a handful of counts. V and J are TRBV4-1 and TRBJ2-1, with 10 bases that match TRBD2. Looked up from germline, CDR1 is MGHRA and CDR2 is YSYEKL. This CDR3 is 17 amino acids long. The V segment lost 1 base and the J segment 2 bases; nucleotides outside the gene matches: 5. The CDR3 DNA sequence: TGCGCCAGCAGCCAAGGACGAGGACTAGCGGCCTACAATGAGCAGTTCTTC. Translated: CASSQGRGLAAYNEQFF.

This clonotype was counted a few times. This chain joins TRBV6-5 and TRBJ1-5, with no clear D. V was pared by 3 bases and J by 6 bases, with 18 bases between. The CDR3 is made up of 16 amino acids. Germline lookup yields CDR1 MNHEY and CDR2 SVGAGI. Here the CDR3 DNA reads TGTGCCAGCAGTTATCCTACAGCCCCTGGAGTTCAGCCCCAGCATTTT. It yields the protein CASSYPTAPGVQPQHF.

This clonotype was counted at least ten times. The V gene is TRBV30, the J gene TRBJ1-1; a possible D gene is TRBD1 (5 bases). This CDR3 region has 13 residues. CDR1 and CDR2 from the germline V gene are GTSNPN and SVGIG (reference sequence). V lost 4 bases to trimming and J lost 2 bases, with 11 bases between them. The CDR3 nucleotides are TGTGCCTGGACAGGGAGGACCAACACTGAAGCTTTCTTT. This encodes CAWTGRTNTEAFF.

This clonotype was counted at least ten times. The chain combines TRBV6-1 with TRBJ2-3, with D uncertain. The germline gives CDR1 MNHNS, CDR2 SASEGT. Trimming took off 1 base at V and 4 bases at J, with 9 bases between the two ends. This CDR3 is built from 14 residues. The CDR3 loop reads CASSEDRLPDTQYF. CDR3 in DNA: TGTGCCAGCAGTGAAGATCGGCTGCCAGATACGCAGTATTTT.

This clonotype was detected only a few times. The rearrangement links TRBV24-1 to TRBJ1-2, with D hard to call. V lost 6 bases, J lost 4 bases, and 11 bases lay in between. CDR3 length: 13 amino acids. Germline loops: CDR1 KGHDR, CDR2 SFDVKD. The CDR3 DNA reads TGTGCCACCAGTTCAGTCGGAACCTATGGCTACACCTTC. Translation: CATSSVGTYGYTF.

The V call is TRBV19, the J call TRBJ1-1; 8 bases align to TRBD1. After removal of 6 bases from V and 7 bases from J, the junction contained 7 bases not matched to a gene. CDR1 and CDR2 from the germline V gene are LNHDA and SQIVND (reference sequence). The CDR3 is 13 amino acids. CDR3 sequence: CASRDRGTREAFF. The DNA for the CDR3 is TGTGCCAGTAGAGACAGGGGTACCCGTGAAGCTTTCTTT.

This clonotype was found a few times. The chain recombines TRBV27 with TRBJ2-1, with 9 bases that match TRBD1. The CDR3 covers 13 residues. The germline gives CDR1 MNHEY, CDR2 SMNVEV (reference sequence). The J segment lost 9 bases and the V segment lost 2 bases, leaving 2 bases of the junction unmatched. The CDR3 nucleotides read TGTGCCAGCAGTTTAACAGGGGGCATTGAGCAGTTCTTC. It encodes CASSLTGGIEQFF.

This clonotype has a count of ten or more. The chain is built from TRBV5-1 and TRBJ1-1; TRBD1 is a possible D gene (5 bases). Germline V gives CDR1 SGHRS, CDR2 YFSETQ. This CDR3 comprises 13 residues. V lost 5 bases and J 5 bases, leaving 13 bases between the germline ends. This CDR3 reads CASRHEGYTEAFF. CDR3 sequence (DNA): TGCGCCAGCAGGCATGAGGGGTATACTGAAGCTTTCTTT. The full variable domain, with the rest looked up from reference TRBV5-1 and TRBJ1-1, is KAGVTQTPRYLIKTRGQQVTLSCSPISGHRSVSWYQQTPGQGLQFLFEYFSETQRNKGNFPGRFSGRQFSNSRSEMNVSTLELGDSALYLCASRHEGYTEAFFGQGTRLTVV.

This clonotype appeared many times. V gene TRBV7-9 combines with J gene TRBJ2-5; D is uncertain. The CDR3 totals 15 residues. In germline, CDR1 is SEHNR, CDR2 FQNEAQ (reference sequence). The V and J ends lost 2 bases and 1 base respectively, with 11 bases between them. In nucleotides, the CDR3 is TGTGCCAGCAGCTTACCAGCCGGAGTCCAAGAGACCCAGTACTTC. It yields the protein CASSLPAGVQETQYF. Full variable domain (rest looked up from reference TRBV7-9 and TRBJ2-5): DTGVSQNPRHKITKRGQNVTFRCDPISEHNRLYWYRQTLGQGPEFLTYFQNEAQLEKSRLLSDRFSAERPKGSFSTLEIQRTEQGDSAMYLCASSLPAGVQETQYFGPGTRLLVL.

The chain uses TRBV7-2 and TRBJ1-4; a weak D match, TRBD1 (5 bases). The V end was cut by 3 bases, the J end by 7 bases, with 12 bases between. This CDR3 is built from 14 residues. Per the germline V gene, CDR1 is SGHTA and CDR2 is FQGNSA. This CDR3 reads CASSFGTTSEKLFF. The CDR3 DNA sequence: TGTGCCAGCAGCTTCGGGACTACCAGTGAAAAACTGTTTTTT.

The chain has TRBV2 and TRBJ2-3; D not certain. CDR1 and CDR2 (germline): SNHLY, FYNNEI. The CDR3 totals 13 residues. V lost 7 bases and J 3 bases, leaving 11 bases between the germline ends. CDR3 nucleotides: TGTGCCAGCACAGGTGGTGGGACAGATACGCAGTATTTT. It translates to CASTGGGTDTQYF.

V usage is TRBV7-2 and J usage is TRBJ1-3, with D possibly TRBD1 on 5 matching bases. The CDR3 extends over 15 amino acids. Trimming pared 5 bases from V and 0 bases from J, leaving 11 bases between. Germline assignment: CDR1 SGHTA and CDR2 FQGNSA. The CDR3 region has the DNA TGTGCCAGCAGCCCGCAGGGTGCCTCTGGAAACACCATATATTTT. Protein: CASSPQGASGNTIYF.

This clonotype was observed many times. The J gene is TRBJ2-7, the V gene TRBV19; 11 bases are shared with TRBD1. With V trimmed by 5 bases and J by 4 bases, 4 bases remained unmatched. This CDR3 contains 14 residues. The germline gives CDR1 LNHDA, CDR2 SQIVND (reference sequence). This chain's CDR3 is CASSSGQGGYEQYF. CDR3 nucleotide sequence: TGTGCCAGTAGTTCGGGACAGGGGGGATACGAGCAGTACTTC.

This clonotype was seen only a few times. The chain joins TRBV29-1 to TRBJ1-2, with D unresolved. Germline V lookup: CDR1 SQVTM, CDR2 ANQGSEA. The ends were cut back, 4 bases at V and 0 bases at J, with 9 bases in the middle. CDR3 length: 13 residues. The CDR3 here is CSVVPSANYGYTF. CDR3 bases: TGCAGCGTTGTCCCCAGCGCTAACTATGGCTACACCTTC.

This clonotype was seen ten or more times. At one boundary the junction diverges from the germline segment, which might be a read error. This CDR3 is CSARKLAGVGKLFF. The CDR3 DNA reads TGCAGTGCTAGGAAACTAGCGGGCGTCGGGAAGCTGTTTTTT. This chain uses TRBV20-1 with TRBJ2-2, with 9 bases lining up with TRBD2. Germline assignment: CDR1 DFQATT and CDR2 SNEGSKA (reference sequence). The CDR3 contains 14 residues.

CDR3 loop: CASRVQGSNTEAFF. The DNA for the CDR3 is TGCGCCAGCCGGGTACAGGGCTCGAACACTGAAGCTTTCTTT. This chain joins TRBV5-1 and TRBJ1-1; maybe TRBD1 (6 bases). V lost 7 bases and J 1 base, leaving 14 bases between the germline ends. Germline V gene lookup returns CDR1 SGHRS and CDR2 YFSETQ. This CDR3 spans 14 amino acids. Combining the CDR3 with reference TRBV5-1 and TRBJ1-1 gives the whole variable domain KAGVTQTPRYLIKTRGQQVTLSCSPISGHRSVSWYQQTPGQGLQFLFEYFSETQRNKGNFPGRFSGRQFSNSRSEMNVSTLELGDSALYLCASRVQGSNTEAFFGQGTRLTVV.

The sample holds many counts of this clonotype. This chain links TRBV2 with TRBJ2-1, with D hard to call. V shed 5 bases and J shed 9 bases, with 11 bases lying between them. Germline V gene lookup returns CDR1 SNHLY and CDR2 FYNNEI. CDR3 length equals 12 residues. CDR3 loop: CASSTRRAEQFF. CDR3 nucleotide sequence: TGTGCCAGCAGTACTCGGAGAGCTGAGCAGTTCTTC.

This clonotype was observed many times. V gene TRBV28 combines with J gene TRBJ2-7; 12 nucleotides align to TRBD2. This CDR3 contains 19 residues. Germline V CDR1 and CDR2: MDHEN, SYDVKM. V trimming: 5 bases; J trimming: 4 bases; junction bases outside the gene matches: 18. Here the CDR3 reads CASSSFTRSGLAGIYEQYF. Written as DNA, the CDR3 is TGTGCCAGCAGTAGTTTTACCCGCTCCGGACTAGCGGGAATATACGAGCAGTACTTC.

CDR3 bases: TGTGCCAGCAGTTCCAATCCTCGGGAGGAGCATTTT. Its protein product is CASSSNPREEHF. V is TRBV7-9 and J is TRBJ1-5; D is uncertain. The germline V and J ends were trimmed by 6 bases and 14 bases, with 17 bases remaining between them. Germline lookup yields CDR1 SEHNR and CDR2 FQNEAQ (reference sequence). The length of the CDR3 is 12 residues.